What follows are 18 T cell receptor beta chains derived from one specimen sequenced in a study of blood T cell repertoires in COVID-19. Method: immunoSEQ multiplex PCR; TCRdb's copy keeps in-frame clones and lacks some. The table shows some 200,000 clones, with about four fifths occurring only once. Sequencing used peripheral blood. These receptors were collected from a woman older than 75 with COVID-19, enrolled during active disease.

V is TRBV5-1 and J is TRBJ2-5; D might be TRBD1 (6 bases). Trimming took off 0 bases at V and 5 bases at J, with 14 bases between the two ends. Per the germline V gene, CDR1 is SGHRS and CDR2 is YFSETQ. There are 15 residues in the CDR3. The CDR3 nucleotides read TGCGCCAGCAGCTTGGAGCCCAGGGGCTTGGAGACCCAGTACTTC. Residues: CASSLEPRGLETQYF.

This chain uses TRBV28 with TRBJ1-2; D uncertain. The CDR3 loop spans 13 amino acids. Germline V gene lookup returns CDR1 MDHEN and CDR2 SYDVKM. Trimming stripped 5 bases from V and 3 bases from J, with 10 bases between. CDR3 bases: TGTGCCAGCAGTCCCCCCGGAGACTATGGCTACACCTTC. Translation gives CASSPPGDYGYTF.

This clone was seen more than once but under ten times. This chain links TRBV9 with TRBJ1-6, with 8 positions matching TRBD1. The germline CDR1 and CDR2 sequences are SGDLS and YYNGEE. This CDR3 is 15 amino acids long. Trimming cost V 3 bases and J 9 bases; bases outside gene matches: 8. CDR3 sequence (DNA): TGTGCCAGCAGCGGTTCCGGACAGGGAAGTTCACCCCTCCACTTT. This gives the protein CASSGSGQGSSPLHF.

This CDR3 reads CASSPVEAGELFF. DNA for the CDR3: TGTGCCAGCTCACCAGTCGAGGCCGGGGAGCTGTTTTTT. V and J are TRBV18 and TRBJ2-2; D not certain. With 2 bases removed from V and 6 bases from J, the gap between germline ends came to 7 bases. CDR1 is KGHSH and CDR2 is LQKENI in the germline V gene. CDR3 length: 13 amino acids.

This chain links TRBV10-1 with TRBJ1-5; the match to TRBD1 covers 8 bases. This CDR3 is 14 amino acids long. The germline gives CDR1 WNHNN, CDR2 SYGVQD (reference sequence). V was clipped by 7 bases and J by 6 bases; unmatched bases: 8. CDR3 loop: CASKRQGAIQPQHF. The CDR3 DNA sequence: TGCGCCAGCAAACGGCAGGGGGCTATTCAGCCCCAGCATTTT.

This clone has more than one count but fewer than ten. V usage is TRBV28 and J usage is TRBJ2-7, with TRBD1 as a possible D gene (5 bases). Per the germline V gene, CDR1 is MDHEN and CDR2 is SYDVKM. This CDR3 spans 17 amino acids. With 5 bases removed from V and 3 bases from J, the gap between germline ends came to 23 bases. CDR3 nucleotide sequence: TGTGCCAGCAGTAAGGACCCGAACAGGTCCCGCTACTACGAGCAGTACTTC. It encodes CASSKDPNRSRYYEQYF.

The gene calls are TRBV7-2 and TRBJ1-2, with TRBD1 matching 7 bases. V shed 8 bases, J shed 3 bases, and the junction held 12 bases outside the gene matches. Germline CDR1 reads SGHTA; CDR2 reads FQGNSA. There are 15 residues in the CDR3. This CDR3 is CASFPRAGTDYGYTF. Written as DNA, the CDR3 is TGTGCCAGCTTCCCCCGAGCCGGGACAGACTATGGCTACACCTTC.

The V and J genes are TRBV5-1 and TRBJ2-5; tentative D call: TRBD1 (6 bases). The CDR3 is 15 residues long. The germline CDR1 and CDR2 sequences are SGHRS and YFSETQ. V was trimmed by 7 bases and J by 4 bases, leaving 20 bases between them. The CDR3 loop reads CASLQGQGIAETQYF. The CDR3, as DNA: TGCGCCAGCCTCCAGGGGCAGGGTATAGCAGAGACCCAGTACTTC.

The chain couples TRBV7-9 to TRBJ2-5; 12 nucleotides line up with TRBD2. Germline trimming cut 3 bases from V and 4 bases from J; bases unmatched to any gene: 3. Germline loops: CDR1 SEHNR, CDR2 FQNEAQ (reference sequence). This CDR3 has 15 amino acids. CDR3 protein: CASSFLAGGPETQYF. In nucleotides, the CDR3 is TGTGCCAGCAGCTTCCTAGCGGGAGGGCCAGAGACCCAGTACTTC. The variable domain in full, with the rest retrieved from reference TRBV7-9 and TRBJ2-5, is DTGVSQNPRHKITKRGQNVTFRCDPISEHNRLYWYRQTLGQGPEFLTYFQNEAQLEKSRLLSDRFSAERPKGSFSTLEIQRTEQGDSAMYLCASSFLAGGPETQYFGPGTRLLVL.

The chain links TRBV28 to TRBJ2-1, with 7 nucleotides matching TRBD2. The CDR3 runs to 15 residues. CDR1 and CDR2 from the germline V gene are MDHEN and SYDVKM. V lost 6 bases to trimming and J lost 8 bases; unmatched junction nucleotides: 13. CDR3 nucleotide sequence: TGTGCCAGCAGGGAGTCGACTAGCAAGGTTTATGAGCAGTTCTTC. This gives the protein CASRESTSKVYEQFF.

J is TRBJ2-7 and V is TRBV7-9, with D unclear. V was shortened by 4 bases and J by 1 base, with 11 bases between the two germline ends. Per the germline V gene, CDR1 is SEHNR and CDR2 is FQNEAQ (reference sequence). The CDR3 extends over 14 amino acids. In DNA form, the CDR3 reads TGTGCCAGCAGCTCCGTGCTCCTATCCTACGAGCAGTACTTC. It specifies CASSSVLLSYEQYF.

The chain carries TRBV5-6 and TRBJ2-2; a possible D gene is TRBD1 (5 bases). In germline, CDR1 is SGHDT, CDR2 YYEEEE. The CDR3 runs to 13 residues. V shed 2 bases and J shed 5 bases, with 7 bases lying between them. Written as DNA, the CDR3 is TGTGCCAGCAGCTTAGGGGAAACCGGGGAGCTGTTTTTT. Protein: CASSLGETGELFF.

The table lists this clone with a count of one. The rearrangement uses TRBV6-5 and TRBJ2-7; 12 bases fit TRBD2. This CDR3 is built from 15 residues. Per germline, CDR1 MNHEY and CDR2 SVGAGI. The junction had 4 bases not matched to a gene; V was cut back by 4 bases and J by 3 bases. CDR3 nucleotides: TGTGCCAGCAGTTTCGGGACTAGCGGGCACTACGAGCAGTACTTC. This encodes CASSFGTSGHYEQYF.

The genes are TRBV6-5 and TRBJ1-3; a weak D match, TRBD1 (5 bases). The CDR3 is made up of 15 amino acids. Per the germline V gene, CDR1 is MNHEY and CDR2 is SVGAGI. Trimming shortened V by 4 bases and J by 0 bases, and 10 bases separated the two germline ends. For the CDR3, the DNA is TGTGCCAGCAGTTTCACAGGAAACTCTGGAAACACCATATATTTT. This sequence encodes CASSFTGNSGNTIYF.

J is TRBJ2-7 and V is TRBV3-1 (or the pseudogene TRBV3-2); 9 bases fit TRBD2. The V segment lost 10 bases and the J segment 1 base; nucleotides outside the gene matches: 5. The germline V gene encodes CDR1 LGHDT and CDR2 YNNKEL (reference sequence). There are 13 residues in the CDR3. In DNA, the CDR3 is TGTGCCACGGGACTAGCACAATCCTACGAGCAGTACTTC. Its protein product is CATGLAQSYEQYF.

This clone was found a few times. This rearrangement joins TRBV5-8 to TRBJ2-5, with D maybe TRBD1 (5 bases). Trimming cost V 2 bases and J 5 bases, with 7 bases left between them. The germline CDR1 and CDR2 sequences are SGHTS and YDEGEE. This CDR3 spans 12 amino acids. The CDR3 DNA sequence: TGTGCCAGCAGCTTTTGGGGCGAGACCCAGTACTTC. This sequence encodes CASSFWGETQYF.

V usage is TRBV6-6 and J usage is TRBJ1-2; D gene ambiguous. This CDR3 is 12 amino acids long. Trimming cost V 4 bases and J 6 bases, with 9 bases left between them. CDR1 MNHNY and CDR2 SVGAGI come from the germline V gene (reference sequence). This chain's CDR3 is CASSSSGDGYTF. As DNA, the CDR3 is TGTGCCAGCAGTTCCAGCGGAGATGGCTACACCTTC.

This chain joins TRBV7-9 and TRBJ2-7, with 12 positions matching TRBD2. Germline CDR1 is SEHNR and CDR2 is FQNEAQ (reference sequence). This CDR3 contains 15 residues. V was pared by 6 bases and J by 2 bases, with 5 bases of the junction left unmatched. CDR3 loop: CASRKLAGGPYEQYF. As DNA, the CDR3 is TGTGCCAGCAGGAAGCTAGCGGGGGGGCCCTACGAGCAGTACTTC.